What follows are 28 T cell receptor beta chains derived from one specimen sequenced in a study of PD-1 blockade in classical Hodgkin lymphoma. Exposure to brentuximab vedotin varied, and each patient had relapsed following autologous stem cell transplantation. Sequenced by immunoSEQ multiplex PCR; TCRdb stores in-frame clones only, minus some. The profile shows fewer than 65,000 clones, roughly nine tenths of them singletons. The specimen comprised peripheral blood mononuclear cells (PBMCs), sampled at baseline. The origin of the receptors is a human donor with classical Hodgkin lymphoma.

This clone was counted once. The chain links TRBV5-1 to TRBJ2-7, with D tentatively TRBD2 (6 bases). Trimming removed 0 bases at V and 5 bases at J, with 9 bases between. Germline V gives CDR1 SGHRS, CDR2 YFSETQ. This CDR3 is built from 13 residues. CDR3 residues: CASSLVRGNEQYF. DNA for the CDR3: TGCGCCAGCAGCTTGGTTCGGGGGAACGAGCAGTACTTC.

J is TRBJ2-7 and V is TRBV19; tentatively, D is TRBD1 (6 bases). There are 15 residues in the CDR3. The V gene lost 4 bases and the J gene lost 3 bases, with 16 bases spanning the gap. Germline V gives CDR1 LNHDA, CDR2 SQIVND (reference sequence). This CDR3 reads CASSTETGNFYEQYF. The CDR3 DNA reads as TGTGCCAGTAGTACCGAAACAGGGAACTTCTACGAGCAGTACTTC.

The chain couples TRBV19 to TRBJ1-2, with TRBD1 identical over 8 bases. This CDR3 comprises 15 residues. V gave up 7 bases and J gave up 6 bases; unmatched junction bases: 13. Germline V CDR1 and CDR2: LNHDA, SQIVND (reference sequence). The DNA of the CDR3 is TGTGCCAGTACCAGTACCCCCACAGGGGGTCATGGCTACACCTTC. It specifies CASTSTPTGGHGYTF.

J is TRBJ1-5 and V is TRBV2; TRBD1 matches 9 bases. Germline CDR1 SNHLY, CDR2 FYNNEI. V trimming: 5 bases; J trimming: 5 bases; junction bases outside the gene matches: 4. This CDR3 is 14 amino acids long. The CDR3 DNA sequence: TGTGCCAGCAGTTCCCGGGACAGGGATCAGCCCCAGCATTTT. This translates into CASSSRDRDQPQHF. Using reference TRBV2 and TRBJ1-5 for the parts outside the CDR3, the full variable domain is EPEVTQTPSHQVTQMGQEVILRCVPISNHLYFYWYRQILGQKVEFLVSFYNNEISEKSEIFDDQFSVERPDGSNFTLKIRSTKLEDSAMYFCASSSRDRDQPQHFGDGTRLSIL.

The table lists this clone with a few counts. The chain couples TRBV4-1 to TRBJ1-3; 9 bases agree with TRBD1. J lost 8 bases, V lost 6 bases, and 11 bases had no gene match. The CDR3 is 15 residues long. Germline values: CDR1 MGHRA, CDR2 YSYEKL. CDR3 sequence reads: CASRFRDRESDTIYF. As DNA, the CDR3 is TGCGCCAGCAGGTTCCGGGACAGGGAAAGTGACACCATATATTTT.

The chain combines TRBV9 with TRBJ2-1; a possible D gene is TRBD1 (5 bases). Trimming removed 0 bases from V and 7 bases from J, with 11 bases in between. Germline assignment: CDR1 SGDLS and CDR2 YYNGEE. CDR3 size: 14 residues. The CDR3 DNA sequence: TGTGCCAGCAGCGTAGGGGGCTCAGAAAATGAGCAGTTCTTC. This encodes CASSVGGSENEQFF.

This chain uses TRBV6-5 with TRBJ2-1; D is tentatively TRBD1 or TRBD2 (5 bases each). The V end lost 8 bases, the J end lost 8 bases, and 13 bases lay between the germline ends. Germline loops: CDR1 MNHEY, CDR2 SVGAGI. The CDR3 length is 12 residues. Here the CDR3 reads CASSGAWDEQFF. CDR3 nucleotides: TGTGCCAGCTCCGGGGCTTGGGATGAGCAGTTCTTC.

This chain joins TRBV1 and TRBJ1-6; TRBD1, as called in the table, went unchecked against the DNA. TRBV1 counts as a pseudogene. The CDR3 has 18 residues. Written as DNA, the CDR3 is TGCACCAGCAGCAACAAAATTTCTAGCCCTTGGACAGATTCACCCCTCCACTTT. It specifies CTSSNKISSPWTDSPLHF.

The chain combines TRBV5-6 with TRBJ2-4; no definite D call. This CDR3 has 19 amino acids. Germline loops: CDR1 SGHDT, CDR2 YYEEEE. Between the trimmed V and J ends, which lost 1 base and 0 bases, there was a span of 20 bases. CDR3 nucleotide sequence: TGTGCCAGCAGCTTGAGGAGCAGCGAATTTACCCTAGCCAAAAACATTCAGTACTTC. Translation gives CASSLRSSEFTLAKNIQYF.

This clone has a single count. The V and J genes are TRBV15 and TRBJ1-1, with D unclear. V was clipped by 3 bases and J by 5 bases, with 19 bases between them. CDR1 is LNHNV, CDR2 YYDKDF, per germline (reference sequence). This CDR3 has 16 amino acids. In DNA, the CDR3 is TGTGCCACCAGCAGGTTCAATCGGGAACCGGGGACTGAAGCTTTCTTT. This translates into CATSRFNREPGTEAFF.

This chain connects TRBV21-1 to TRBJ2-7; the D call TRBD2 from the table was never checked on the DNA. TRBV21-1 is recorded as a pseudogene. The CDR3 is made up of 12 amino acids. The CDR3 nucleotides are TGTGCCAGCCCAGGGACTCCCTACGAGCAGTACTTC. As protein: CASPGTPYEQYF.

This chain uses TRBV4-1 with TRBJ2-1; 7 nucleotides match TRBD2. Per the germline V gene, CDR1 is MGHRA and CDR2 is YSYEKL. The ends lost 0 bases at V and 2 bases at J; junction bases unmatched: 7. This CDR3 is built from 17 residues. Here the CDR3 reads CASSQDRGAGTYNEQFF. CDR3 bases: TGCGCCAGCAGCCAAGATCGGGGAGCGGGGACCTACAATGAGCAGTTCTTC.

The chain joins TRBV30 to TRBJ1-2; 8 nucleotides line up with TRBD1. Looked up from germline, CDR1 is GTSNPN and CDR2 is SVGIG (reference sequence). V gave up 5 bases and J gave up 3 bases; unmatched junction bases: 2. The CDR3 covers 12 residues. The CDR3 region is CAWAGQDYGYTF. The CDR3 region has the DNA TGTGCCTGGGCGGGACAGGACTATGGCTACACCTTC.

This clone occurred once. The rearrangement uses TRBV5-6 and TRBJ2-1; no clear D. The V gene lost 0 bases and the J gene lost 6 bases, with 7 bases spanning the gap. CDR3 length equals 13 residues. The germline gives CDR1 SGHDT, CDR2 YYEEEE. The CDR3, as DNA: TGTGCCAGCAGCTTGGAGCTTTTCAATGAGCAGTTCTTC. Protein product: CASSLELFNEQFF.

The chain carries TRBV5-1 and TRBJ1-2; 10 nucleotides match TRBD1. The length of the CDR3 is 12 residues. V was pared by 6 bases and J by 6 bases, with 2 bases of the junction left unmatched. Germline V gene lookup returns CDR1 SGHRS and CDR2 YFSETQ. The CDR3 region is CASTGTGDGYTF. The CDR3 nucleotides read TGCGCCAGCACTGGGACAGGGGATGGCTACACCTTC.

The chain joins TRBV2 to TRBJ2-7, with D possibly TRBD1 on 6 matching bases. Germline CDR1 is SNHLY and CDR2 is FYNNEI. CDR3 size: 12 residues. V was trimmed by 8 bases and J by 3 bases, leaving 11 bases between them. The CDR3 DNA reads as TGTGCCAGCGTAAACAGGGACTACGAGCAGTACTTC. This sequence encodes CASVNRDYEQYF. Complete variable domain (other parts from reference TRBV2 and TRBJ2-7): EPEVTQTPSHQVTQMGQEVILRCVPISNHLYFYWYRQILGQKVEFLVSFYNNEISEKSEIFDDQFSVERPDGSNFTLKIRSTKLEDSAMYFCASVNRDYEQYFGPGTRLTVT.

This chain joins TRBV6-5 and TRBJ1-1, with D uncertain. V gave up 6 bases and J gave up 8 bases, with 19 bases separating them. In germline, CDR1 is MNHEY, CDR2 SVGAGI. CDR3 size: 14 residues. The CDR3 DNA follows: TGTGCCAGCAGGAGGTCAAGGTGGGCGGCCGAAGCTTTCTTT. Its translation is CASRRSRWAAEAFF.

In this sample, this clone turned up once. The chain links TRBV12-5 to TRBJ1-3; no clear D. The germline V and J ends were trimmed by 0 bases and 7 bases, with 19 bases remaining between them. This CDR3 is 17 amino acids long. Germline V CDR1 and CDR2: LGHNT, FRNRAP. CDR3 nucleotide sequence: TGTGCTAGTGGTTTGGTACTTCGACCCGAGGGTCCCAACACCATATATTTT. It encodes CASGLVLRPEGPNTIYF.

The chain recombines TRBV19 with TRBJ1-1; 9 bases align to TRBD1. The CDR3 extends over 15 amino acids. Germline V gives CDR1 LNHDA, CDR2 SQIVND (reference sequence). The V segment lost 6 bases and the J segment 6 bases; nucleotides outside the gene matches: 11. As DNA, the CDR3 is TGTGCCAGTAGCCCCACAGGGGGCGGGTCAGCTGAAGCTTTCTTT. Translated: CASSPTGGGSAEAFF.

The rearrangement joins TRBV7-6 to TRBJ1-1; a weak D match, TRBD1 (5 bases). CDR1 SGHVS and CDR2 FNYEAQ come from the germline V gene. The CDR3 extends over 13 amino acids. V was clipped by 3 bases and J by 1 base, with 6 bases between them. The CDR3 DNA reads as TGTGCCAGCAGCTTTGGGGGGAACACTGAAGCTTTCTTT. It is translated as CASSFGGNTEAFF. Full variable domain (outside the CDR3, taken from reference TRBV7-6 and TRBJ1-1): GAGVSQSPRYKVTKRGQDVALRCDPISGHVSLYWYRQALGQGPEFLTYFNYEAQQDKSGLPNDRFSAERPEGSISTLTIQRTEQRDSAMYRCASSFGGNTEAFFGQGTRLTVV.

This chain joins TRBV9 and TRBJ1-1, with a weak D call TRBD1 (6 bases). The CDR3 consists of 14 residues. Germline V gives CDR1 SGDLS, CDR2 YYNGEE. V shed 3 bases and J shed 0 bases, with 9 bases lying between them. The CDR3 spells CASSADSMNTEAFF. The CDR3 bases are TGTGCCAGCAGCGCGGACAGTATGAACACTGAAGCTTTCTTT.

The chain uses TRBV6-5 and TRBJ1-1; no firm D call. The CDR3 sequence is 14 residues long. Germline lookup yields CDR1 MNHEY and CDR2 SVGAGI. V was trimmed by 7 bases and J by 5 bases, leaving 17 bases between them. CDR3 region: CASTDPGGRTEAFF. The CDR3 nucleotides are TGTGCCAGCACCGACCCAGGCGGTCGGACTGAAGCTTTCTTT.

This sequence joins TRBV5-4 and TRBJ2-3, with unresolved D. V shed 1 base and J shed 5 bases, with 5 bases lying between them. Germline assignment: CDR1 SGHNT and CDR2 YYREEE (reference sequence). CDR3 length: 12 amino acids. The CDR3 sequence: CASSLPGDTQYF. CDR3 coding DNA: TGTGCCAGCAGCTTGCCGGGAGATACGCAGTATTTT.

This rearrangement joins TRBV7-9 to TRBJ2-7; no reliable D call. The V end was cut by 7 bases, the J end by 0 bases, with 13 bases between. Per germline, CDR1 SEHNR and CDR2 FQNEAQ (reference sequence). The CDR3 is 14 amino acids. CDR3 loop: CASTRLGSSYEQYF. CDR3 sequence (DNA): TGTGCCAGCACCCGACTGGGTAGCTCCTACGAGCAGTACTTC.

The chain uses TRBV6-1 and TRBJ1-4, with a tentative D call TRBD1 (5 bases). In germline, CDR1 is MNHNS, CDR2 SASEGT. Trimming shortened V by 2 bases and J by 4 bases, and 14 bases separated the two germline ends. The CDR3 runs to 16 residues. CDR3 protein: CASSETRDRRNEKLFF. CDR3 DNA: TGTGCCAGCAGTGAAACCCGGGACCGGCGTAATGAAAAACTGTTTTTT.

Only a few counts were recorded for this clone. The V gene is TRBV5-1, the J gene TRBJ1-1; 8 positions agree with TRBD1. Germline loops: CDR1 SGHRS, CDR2 YFSETQ. This CDR3 has 15 residues. V dropped 4 bases and J dropped 1; count of bases not matched to a gene: 6. CDR3 nucleotide sequence: TGCGCCAGCAGCGCCCTACAGGGGGAGAACACTGAAGCTTTCTTT. Amino acids: CASSALQGENTEAFF.

V gene TRBV4-1 combines with J gene TRBJ2-2; 7 bases map to TRBD2. This CDR3 has 18 residues. Germline V lookup: CDR1 MGHRA, CDR2 YSYEKL. The trim removed 3 bases at V and 3 bases at J, leaving 13 bases unmatched. The CDR3 loop is CASSHAKGGALYTGELFF. The CDR3 region has the DNA TGCGCCAGCAGCCACGCCAAGGGAGGGGCACTGTACACCGGGGAGCTGTTTTTT.

The rearrangement links TRBV27 to TRBJ2-1, with 7 bases matching TRBD1. V lost 4 bases to trimming and J lost 0 bases; unmatched junction nucleotides: 3. Germline V gene data show CDR1 as MNHEY and CDR2 as SMNVEV (reference sequence). This CDR3 has 15 amino acids. The CDR3 bases are TGTGCCAGCAGTTCACAGGGGAGCTCCTACAATGAGCAGTTCTTC. It codes for CASSSQGSSYNEQFF.